This entry features one TCR beta chain sequence. No antigen is known for it. The data are from a study of cytomegalovirus exposure and HLA in healthy donors. Study-level points and caveats: Highly shared variants forming one cluster were likely a sequencing artifact. Within an earlier analysis, most TCR beta V segments proved productive either about 87% or about 30% of the time. Beyond CMV serostatus, there was no information to go on about immune exposure.

PCR amplification relied on 60 Vbeta primers (plus 13 Jbeta primers). Profiled with immunoSEQ multiplex PCR; TCRdb holds only in-frame clones, not every one. The sample holds some 180,000 clones, approximately 82% seen once. This CDR3 has 14 amino acids. From germline, CDR1 is SGHVS and CDR2 FNYEAQ. Trimming shortened V by 2 bases and J by 10 bases, and 12 bases separated the two germline ends. Nominally healthy donors were sampled, though unrecorded immune exposures were likely. The sequence was obtained from a girl aged 2 to 9 in good health and CMV-seropositive. The chain recombines TRBV7-6 with TRBJ1-6; D call uncertain. Material for sequencing was PBMCs. CDR3 sequence reads: CASSLSGRASPLHF. CDR3 DNA: TGTGCCAGCAGCTTAAGCGGAAGGGCCTCACCCCTCCACTTT.